Presented here are 23 T cell receptor beta chains from one specimen sequenced in a study of CD8 T cells in Susac syndrome (dated by TCRdb to the late 2010s). Library method: the immunoSEQ multiplex PCR assay. RNA was extracted using the RNeasy kit, and roughly 0.5 to 1 microgram was reverse transcribed with random hexamers. TCRdb passed the public sequencing reads through fastp at Q25 and MiXCR, retaining productive beta sequences. All rows with the same CDR3 protein become a single entry with the most common DNA and genes. The sample table contains about 140,000 distinct CDR3 sequences; only one count was recorded for under 97% of them. Of the sample, around 0.08% is held by the ten largest clones. Sequencing input: CD4+ T cells from PBMCs. Receptors originate from a human donor with Susac syndrome.

V usage is TRBV10-3 and J usage is TRBJ2-5; 11 nucleotides agree with TRBD2. Germline V gene sequence: CDR1 ENHRY, CDR2 SYGVKD. V trimming: 3 bases; J trimming: 5 bases; junction bases outside the gene matches: 8. There are 16 residues in the CDR3. The CDR3 here is CAISDPTLAGEETQYF. In nucleotides, the CDR3 is TGTGCCATCAGTGACCCTACACTAGCGGGGGAGGAGACCCAGTACTTC.

The V and J genes are TRBV2 and TRBJ2-7; D gene unclear. Looked up from germline, CDR1 is SNHLY and CDR2 is FYNNEI. The CDR3 consists of 11 residues. V lost 4 bases, J lost 4 bases, and 5 bases lay in between. The CDR3 spells CASSVSYEQYF. DNA for the CDR3: TGTGCCAGCAGTGTCTCTTACGAGCAGTACTTC.

The rearrangement uses TRBV20-1 and TRBJ2-1; the D gene is possibly TRBD1 (6 bases). Germline V gene lookup returns CDR1 DFQATT and CDR2 SNEGSKA (reference sequence). Trimming took 0 bases from V and 3 from J, leaving 12 bases between them. This CDR3 spans 15 amino acids. The CDR3 loop is CSAREAGVNYNEQFF. The CDR3 DNA is TGCAGTGCTAGAGAAGCAGGGGTCAACTACAATGAGCAGTTCTTC.

V and J are TRBV28 and TRBJ1-2; D is unclear. The CDR3 consists of 13 residues. Germline values: CDR1 MDHEN, CDR2 SYDVKM. V was trimmed by 6 bases and J by 4 bases, leaving 12 bases between them. CDR3 nucleotides: TGTGCCAGCAGCCCCCGGGGATTCTATGGCTACACCTTC. Protein product: CASSPRGFYGYTF.

J is TRBJ2-1 and V is TRBV24-1; 10 positions match TRBD2. The J segment lost 8 bases and the V segment lost 7 bases, leaving 7 bases of the junction unmatched. Per the germline V gene, CDR1 is KGHDR and CDR2 is SFDVKD. CDR3 length: 14 amino acids. CDR3 bases: TGTGCCACCAGCCCTAGCGGGAGTACGTATGAGCAGTTCTTC. Translation: CATSPSGSTYEQFF.

V and J are TRBV6-1 and TRBJ1-6, with unresolved D. The germline gives CDR1 MNHNS, CDR2 SASEGT. This CDR3 contains 16 residues. V lost 5 bases, J lost 0 bases, and 11 bases lay in between. In DNA form, the CDR3 reads TGTGCCAGCAGTCCCGACGGGCCCTCCTATAATTCACCCCTCCACTTT. Protein sequence: CASSPDGPSYNSPLHF.

V is TRBV20-1 and J is TRBJ1-2; 7 bases line up with TRBD1. Germline values: CDR1 DFQATT, CDR2 SNEGSKA (reference sequence). The CDR3 contains 14 residues. Trimming at V came to 6 bases and at J to 0 bases, leaving 7 bases not matched to a gene. CDR3 residues: CSAPGQSANYGYTF. Here the CDR3 DNA reads TGCAGTGCCCCGGGACAGTCTGCTAACTATGGCTACACCTTC.

The J gene is TRBJ2-3, the V gene TRBV27; D remains ambiguous. Looked up from germline, CDR1 is MNHEY and CDR2 is SMNVEV (reference sequence). Trimming removed 3 bases at V and 2 bases at J, with 9 bases between. The CDR3 covers 14 residues. Written as DNA, the CDR3 is TGTGCCAGCAGTTTGGAGCGACCCACAGATACGCAGTATTTT. It yields the protein CASSLERPTDTQYF.

CDR3 region: CASSPSARTSTQYF. CDR3 DNA: TGTGCCAGCAGTCCCTCGGCCCGCACGAGTACGCAGTATTTT. V usage is TRBV12-3 or TRBV12-4 and J usage is TRBJ2-3; D is uncertain. The CDR3 runs to 14 residues. V gave up 5 bases and J gave up 8 bases, with 17 bases separating them.

The chain couples TRBV9 to TRBJ2-1; 9 bases map to TRBD1. Germline V gene data show CDR1 as SGDLS and CDR2 as YYNGEE. The CDR3 is made up of 15 amino acids. Trimming at V came to 4 bases and at J to 7 bases, leaving 9 bases not matched to a gene. CDR3 coding DNA: TGTGCCAGCAGCCTCGGGACAGGGAAAGGAAATGAGCAGTTCTTC. It yields the protein CASSLGTGKGNEQFF.

The gene calls are TRBV28 and TRBJ2-3, with 8 positions matching TRBD1. The CDR3 covers 15 residues. With V trimmed by 6 bases and J by 2 bases, 7 bases remained unmatched. Germline V gene lookup returns CDR1 MDHEN and CDR2 SYDVKM. The CDR3 region is CASSLRDRTTDTQYF. CDR3 bases: TGTGCCAGCAGCCTCCGGGACAGGACCACAGATACGCAGTATTTT.

The chain carries TRBV29-1 and TRBJ2-1, with TRBD2 matching over 9 bases. V shed 4 bases and J 4 bases; nucleotides not matched to a gene: 2. The CDR3 has 13 residues. In germline, CDR1 is SQVTM, CDR2 ANQGSEA. CDR3 nucleotides: TGCAGCGTTGCGACTAGCGGATACAATGAGCAGTTCTTC. It codes for CSVATSGYNEQFF.

This clonotype was observed once. The chain has TRBV15 and TRBJ1-5; D is unclear. The CDR3 is 15 residues long. Per germline, CDR1 LNHNV and CDR2 YYDKDF (reference sequence). V lost 4 bases and J 0 bases, leaving 10 bases between the germline ends. The CDR3: CATSIPGYSNQPQHF. The CDR3 nucleotides are TGTGCCACCAGCATACCGGGATATAGCAATCAGCCCCAGCATTTT.

This rearrangement joins TRBV11-2 to TRBJ2-1, with 13 bases identical to TRBD2. The V gene's germline CDR1 is SGHAT and CDR2 FQNNGV. This CDR3 has 15 residues. J lost 6 bases, V lost 3 bases, and 2 bases had no gene match. CDR3 DNA: TGTGCCAGCAGCTTGGGGACTAGCGGGGTCAATGAGCAGTTCTTC. It translates to CASSLGTSGVNEQFF. The full variable domain, its missing parts supplied by reference TRBV11-2 and TRBJ2-1, is EAGVAQSPRYKIIEKRQSVAFWCNPISGHATLYWYQQILGQGPKLLIQFQNNGVVDDSQLPKDRFSAERLKGVDSTLKIQPAKLEDSAVYLCASSLGTSGVNEQFFGPGTRLTVL.

The genes are TRBV18 and TRBJ2-3; D perhaps matches TRBD1 (6 bases). Germline assignment: CDR1 KGHSH and CDR2 LQKENI. This CDR3 comprises 15 residues. Trimming took off 1 base at V and 2 bases at J, with 10 bases between the two ends. The CDR3 protein is CASSPQAGATDTQYF. Written as DNA, the CDR3 is TGTGCCAGCTCACCACAAGCAGGGGCCACAGATACGCAGTATTTT.

The CDR3 region is CASSPKGGDQPQHF. DNA for the CDR3: TGTGCCAGCTCACCCAAAGGAGGGGATCAGCCCCAGCATTTT. V usage is TRBV18 and J usage is TRBJ1-5; a weak D match, TRBD1 (5 bases). The V gene's germline CDR1 is KGHSH and CDR2 LQKENI. The V end was cut by 3 bases, the J end by 5 bases, with 11 bases between. This CDR3 comprises 14 residues.

The sample holds one count of this clonotype. The chain links TRBV3-1 to TRBJ2-7, with unresolved D. Trimming took off 0 bases at V and 0 bases at J, with 6 bases between the two ends. The CDR3 is 14 amino acids. Germline values: CDR1 LGHDT, CDR2 YNNKEL (reference sequence). CDR3: CASSQDETSYEQYF. Written as DNA, the CDR3 is TGTGCCAGCAGCCAAGACGAGACCTCCTACGAGCAGTACTTC.

CDR3 residues: CASSAGTSRGYEQYF. In nucleotides, the CDR3 is TGTGCCAGCAGTGCCGGGACTAGCCGGGGTTACGAGCAGTACTTC. The chain is built from TRBV9 and TRBJ2-7; 9 bases map to TRBD2. The CDR3 totals 15 residues. The germline CDR1 and CDR2 sequences are SGDLS and YYNGEE. Trimming removed 5 bases from V and 4 bases from J; junction bases left unmatched: 10. The complete variable domain, with remaining parts taken from reference TRBV9 and TRBJ2-7, reads DSGVTQTPKHLITATGQRVTLRCSPRSGDLSVYWYQQSLDQGLQFLIQYYNGEERAKGNILERFSAQQFPDLHSELNLSSLELGDSALYFCASSAGTSRGYEQYFGPGTRLTVT.

V usage is TRBV10-3 and J usage is TRBJ2-5; 8 bases match TRBD2. This CDR3 is built from 16 residues. CDR1 ENHRY and CDR2 SYGVKD come from the germline V gene. The J segment lost 2 bases and the V segment lost 2 bases, leaving 7 bases of the junction unmatched. CDR3 in DNA: TGTGCCATCAGTGAGATAGAACTAGCGGAGCAAGAGACCCAGTACTTC. It specifies CAISEIELAEQETQYF.

The chain employs TRBV5-4 and TRBJ2-1; maybe TRBD1 (6 bases). Deletions cut 4 bases from V and 2 bases from J, with 7 bases between. CDR1 is SGHNT, CDR2 YYREEE, per germline (reference sequence). The CDR3 runs 13 residues. The CDR3, as DNA: TGTGCCAGCAGCAGGGACACCTACAATGAGCAGTTCTTC. It yields the protein CASSRDTYNEQFF.

This chain uses TRBV14 with TRBJ2-3; D is unclear. Between the trimmed V and J ends, which lost 6 bases and 2 bases, there was a span of 15 bases. The CDR3 has 15 residues. Looked up from germline, CDR1 is SGHDN and CDR2 is FVKESK. Here the CDR3 DNA reads TGTGCCAGCAGGAATTCGGGCGCCTCCACAGATACGCAGTATTTT. Translation: CASRNSGASTDTQYF.

This clonotype was seen only once. The chain recombines TRBV12-3 or TRBV12-4 with TRBJ2-4; perhaps TRBD2 as D (5 bases). The CDR3 has 15 amino acids. V lost 4 bases, J lost 0 bases, and 10 bases lay in between. The CDR3 reads CASSWETLAKNIQYF. In DNA, the CDR3 is TGTGCCAGCAGTTGGGAGACTTTAGCCAAAAACATTCAGTACTTC.

The genes are TRBV5-1 and TRBJ2-1; maybe TRBD1 (6 bases). Per the germline V gene, CDR1 is SGHRS and CDR2 is YFSETQ. This CDR3 is built from 14 residues. Trimming removed 2 bases at V and 12 bases at J, with 18 bases between. The CDR3 nucleotides read TGCGCCAGCAGCTTCCTCCTACAGGGCTCGGGGCAGTTCTTC. Protein product: CASSFLLQGSGQFF.